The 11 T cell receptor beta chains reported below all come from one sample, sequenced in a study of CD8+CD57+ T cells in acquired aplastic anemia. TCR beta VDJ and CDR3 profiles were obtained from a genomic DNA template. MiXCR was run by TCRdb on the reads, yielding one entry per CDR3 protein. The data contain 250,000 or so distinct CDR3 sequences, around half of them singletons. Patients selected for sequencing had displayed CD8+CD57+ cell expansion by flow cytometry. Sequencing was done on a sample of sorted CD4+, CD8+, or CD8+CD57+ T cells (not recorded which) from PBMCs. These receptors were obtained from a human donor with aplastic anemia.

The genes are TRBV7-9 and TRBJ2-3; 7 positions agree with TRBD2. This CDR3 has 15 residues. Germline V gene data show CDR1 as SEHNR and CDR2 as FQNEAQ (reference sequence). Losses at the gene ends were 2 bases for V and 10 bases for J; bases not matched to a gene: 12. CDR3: CASSLIAGVERAQYF. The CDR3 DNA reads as TGTGCCAGCAGCTTAATTGCGGGAGTCGAGAGGGCGCAGTATTTT.

CDR3 nucleotides: TGTGCCAGCAGCCAGGGGGACACACTTGGTCCGTTCTTC. It translates to CASSQGDTLGPFF. This chain joins TRBV11-3 and TRBJ2-1; 7 positions match TRBD1. This CDR3 is 13 amino acids long. Germline values: CDR1 SGHNT, CDR2 YENEEA. The V and J ends lost 5 bases and 15 bases, in that order; junction bases with no gene match: 13.

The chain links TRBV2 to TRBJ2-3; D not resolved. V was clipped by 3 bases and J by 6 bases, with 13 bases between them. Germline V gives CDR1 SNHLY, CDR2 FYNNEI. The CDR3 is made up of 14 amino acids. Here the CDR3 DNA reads TGTGCCAGCAGTGACAGCGCCCATGGGGATACGCAGTATTTT. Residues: CASSDSAHGDTQYF.

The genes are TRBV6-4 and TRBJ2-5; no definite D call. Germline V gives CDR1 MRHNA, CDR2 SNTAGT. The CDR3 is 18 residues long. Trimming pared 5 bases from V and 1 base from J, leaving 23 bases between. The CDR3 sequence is CASSLSFEASLLQETQYF. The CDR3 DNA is TGTGCCAGCAGTTTATCGTTCGAGGCGAGCCTCCTCCAAGAGACCCAGTACTTC.

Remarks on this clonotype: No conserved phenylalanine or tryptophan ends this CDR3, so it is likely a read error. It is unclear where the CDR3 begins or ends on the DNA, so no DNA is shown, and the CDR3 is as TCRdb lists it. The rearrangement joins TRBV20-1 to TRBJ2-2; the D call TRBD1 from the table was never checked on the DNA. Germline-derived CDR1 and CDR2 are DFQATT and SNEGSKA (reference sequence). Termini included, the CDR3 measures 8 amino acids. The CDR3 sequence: CSAISGGL.

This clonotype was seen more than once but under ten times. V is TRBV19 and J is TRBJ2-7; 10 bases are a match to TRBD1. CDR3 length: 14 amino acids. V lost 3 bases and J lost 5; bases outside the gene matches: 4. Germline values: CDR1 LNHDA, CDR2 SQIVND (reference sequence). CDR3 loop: CASSIGQGVDEQYF. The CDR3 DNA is TGTGCCAGTAGTATCGGACAGGGGGTCGACGAGCAGTACTTC.

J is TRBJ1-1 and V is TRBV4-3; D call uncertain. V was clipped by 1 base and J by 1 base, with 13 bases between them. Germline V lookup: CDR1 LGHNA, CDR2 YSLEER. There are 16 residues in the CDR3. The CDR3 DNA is TGCGCCAGCAGCCAAGGTAGCTCGGGGAGGAACACTGAAGCTTTCTTT. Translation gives CASSQGSSGRNTEAFF.

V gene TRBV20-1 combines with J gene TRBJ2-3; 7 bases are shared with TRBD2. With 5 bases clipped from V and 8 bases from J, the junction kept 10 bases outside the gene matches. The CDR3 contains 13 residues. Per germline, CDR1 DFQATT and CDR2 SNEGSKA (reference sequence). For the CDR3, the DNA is TGCAGTGCTGGGGAGGGGACCGCCGTTACGCAGTATTTT. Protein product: CSAGEGTAVTQYF.

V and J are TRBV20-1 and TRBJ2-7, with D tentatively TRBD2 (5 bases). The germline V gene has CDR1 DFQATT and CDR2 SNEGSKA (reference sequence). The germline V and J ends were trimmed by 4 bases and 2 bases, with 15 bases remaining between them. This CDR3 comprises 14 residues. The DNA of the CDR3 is TGCAGTGCTACGGGGATAGCTCTTCCCTACGAGCAGTACTTC. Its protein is CSATGIALPYEQYF.

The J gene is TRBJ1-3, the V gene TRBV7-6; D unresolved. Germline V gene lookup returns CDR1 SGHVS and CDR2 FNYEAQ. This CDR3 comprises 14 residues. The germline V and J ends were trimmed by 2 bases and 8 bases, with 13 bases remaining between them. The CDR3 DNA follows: TGTGCCAGCAGCTTATATGGTCCGGTGGACACCATATATTTT. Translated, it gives CASSLYGPVDTIYF.

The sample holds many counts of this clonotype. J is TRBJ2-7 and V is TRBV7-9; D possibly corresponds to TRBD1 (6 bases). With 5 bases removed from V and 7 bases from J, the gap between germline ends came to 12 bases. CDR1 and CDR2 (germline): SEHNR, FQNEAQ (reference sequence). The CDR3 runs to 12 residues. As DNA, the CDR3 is TGTGCCAGCAGCCTGGGGGCTCGGGAGCAGTACTTC. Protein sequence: CASSLGAREQYF. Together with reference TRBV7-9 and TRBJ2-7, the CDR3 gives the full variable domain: DTGVSQNPRHKITKRGQNVTFRCDPISEHNRLYWYRQTLGQGPEFLTYFQNEAQLEKSRLLSDRFSAERPKGSFSTLEIQRTEQGDSAMYLCASSLGAREQYFGPGTRLTVT.